A selection of T cell receptor beta chains follows, all from one sample in a study of T cells in localized non-small cell lung cancer. Assay used: immunoSEQ multiplex PCR; TCRdb lists only in-frame clones, some missing. Of about 40,000 clones listed, about 76% are singletons. The source was peripheral blood mononuclear cells, collected before any cancer treatment. The receptor set was obtained from a male donor at least 60 years old with stage II lung adenocarcinoma. Each CDR3 is given with its conserved first and last residue. D genes are given only for firm matches. Size is omitted from some rows. Given values are once, few, many or a class for expanded clones.

d_gene	abundance	j_gene	v_gene	CDR3aa	CDR3nt
-	-	TRBJ1-3	TRBV19	CASTTPGSSGNTIYF	TGTGCCAGTACCACCCCCGGGTCCTCTGGAAACACCATATATTTT
-	-	TRBJ1-3	TRBV2	CASSGLRGNTIYF	TGTGCCAGCAGTGGACTGCGGGGAAACACCATATATTTT
-	few	TRBJ2-7	TRBV2	CASSVLVEQYF	TGTGCCAGCAGTGTTCTCGTCGAGCAGTACTTC
-	-	TRBJ2-3	TRBV19	CASSIPGSDADTQYF	TGTGCCAGTAGTATCCCCGGGAGCGACGCAGATACGCAGTATTTT
-	once	TRBJ1-5	TRBV5-1	CASSSGLERNQPQHF	TGCGCCAGCAGCTCTGGACTTGAGCGGAATCAGCCCCAGCATTTT
-	-	TRBJ2-5	TRBV7-2	CATSRGGGTQETQYF	TGTGCCACCTCCCGGGGAGGGGGTACACAAGAGACCCAGTACTTC
-	once	TRBJ2-7	TRBV19	CASSSARAVDEQYF	TGTGCCAGTTCTTCCGCCCGGGCGGTTGACGAGCAGTACTTC
TRBD2	-	TRBJ2-1	TRBV9	CASSVGWGLEQFF	TGTGCCAGCAGCGTTGGGTGGGGACTAGAGCAGTTCTTC
-	-	TRBJ1-1	TRBV18	CASSPVGYTEAFF	TGTGCCAGCTCACCGGTAGGGTACACCGAAGCTTTCTTT
TRBD1	-	TRBJ1-5	TRBV6-6	CASSYGGQFDQPQHF	TGTGCCAGCAGTTACGGGGGACAGTTTGATCAGCCCCAGCATTTT
TRBD2	-	TRBJ2-7	TRBV6-9	CASSPRTSAYEQYF	TGTGCCAGCAGTCCCCGGACTAGCGCCTACGAGCAGTACTTC
TRBD1	-	TRBJ1-1	TRBV15	CATSRGDRKNTEAFF	TGTGCCACCAGCAGAGGGGACAGGAAGAACACTGAAGCTTTCTTT
TRBD2	-	TRBJ2-1	TRBV18	CASSPRASGLYNEQFF	TGTGCCAGCTCACCACGGGCTAGCGGGCTTTACAATGAGCAGTTCTTC
-	-	TRBJ1-2	TRBV2	CASSTDTLRGYTF	TGTGCCAGCAGTACGGACACCCTTCGGGGCTACACCTTC
TRBD1	-	TRBJ1-2	TRBV5-4	CASRRTGGNGYTF	TGTGCCAGCAGGCGGACAGGGGGCAATGGCTACACCTTC
-	-	TRBJ2-7	TRBV27	CASSLKRASYEQYF	TGTGCCAGCAGTTTAAAGCGGGCTTCCTACGAGCAGTACTTC
-	few	TRBJ1-1	TRBV25-1	CASTPPGPRVSEAFF	TGTGCCAGCACCCCCCCTGGACCACGAGTATCTGAAGCTTTCTTT
TRBD1	-	TRBJ2-7	TRBV7-9	CASSPPGQGYQAEQYF	TGTGCCAGCAGCCCCCCCGGACAGGGCTATCAAGCCGAGCAGTACTTC
-	-	TRBJ2-2	TRBV5-4	CASSLASNTGELFF	TGTGCCAGCAGCTTGGCTAGTAACACCGGGGAGCTGTTTTTT
TRBD1	-	TRBJ1-3	TRBV30	CAWRGQGAGNTIYF	TGTGCCTGGAGGGGACAGGGAGCGGGAAACACCATATATTTT
-	-	TRBJ1-5	TRBV7-3	CASSLGNQPQHF	TGTGCCAGCAGCTTGGGCAATCAGCCCCAGCATTTT
-	-	TRBJ2-3	TRBV2	CASSARSTDTQYF	TGTGCCAGCAGTGCTCGGAGCACAGATACGCAGTATTTT
-	-	TRBJ2-7	TRBV7-2	CASSSGGQSYEQYF	TGTGCCAGCAGCTCCGGAGGACAGTCCTACGAGCAGTACTTC
-	-	TRBJ2-1	TRBV6-4	CASRPTLHDEQFF	TGTGCCAGCCGACCCACGCTACACGATGAGCAGTTCTTC
-	few	TRBJ2-5	TRBV6-5	CASSPDWGETQYF	TGTGCCAGCAGTCCAGACTGGGGTGAGACCCAGTACTTC
-	-	TRBJ1-1	TRBV6-5	CASSYNPDTEAFF	TGTGCCAGCAGTTACAATCCGGACACTGAAGCTTTCTTT
TRBD2	few	TRBJ2-5	TRBV30	CAWSGPLLAAPETQYF	TGTGCCTGGAGCGGCCCTCTACTAGCGGCCCCGGAGACCCAGTACTTC
-	-	TRBJ1-1	TRBV6-6	CASSYSSSTEAFF	TGTGCCAGCAGTTACTCGAGCAGCACTGAAGCTTTCTTT
-	-	TRBJ1-2	TRBV28	CASREQGGNGYTF	TGTGCCAGCAGAGAACAGGGTGGGAATGGCTACACCTTC
-	few	TRBJ2-7	TRBV19	CASSIVPGGYEQYF	TGTGCCAGTAGTATAGTCCCGGGTGGCTACGAGCAGTACTTC
-	-	TRBJ2-7	TRBV7-9	CASSYGTQMDEQYF	TGTGCCAGCAGCTACGGGACGCAAATGGACGAGCAGTACTTC
TRBD1	-	TRBJ2-3	TRBV12-5	CASGLGTDTDTQYF	TGTGCTAGTGGTCTAGGGACAGACACAGATACGCAGTATTTT
-	-	TRBJ2-7	TRBV6-5	CASSEGNNYEQYF	TGTGCCAGCAGTGAAGGTAACAACTACGAGCAGTACTTC
TRBD2	once	TRBJ2-1	TRBV7-9	CASSPTLLAGGVLNEQFF	TGTGCCAGCAGCCCAACCCTACTAGCGGGAGGGGTTCTGAATGAGCAGTTCTTC
-	-	TRBJ1-5	TRBV30	CAWRDAGIAQHF	TGTGCCTGGAGAGATGCAGGGATCGCCCAGCATTTT
TRBD1	-	TRBJ1-5	TRBV18	CASSPRAGTGASARSNQPQHF	TGTGCCAGCTCACCGAGGGCCGGGACAGGGGCATCAGCTCGCAGCAATCAGCCCCAGCATTTT
TRBD1	-	TRBJ1-4	TRBV9	CASSTGGEKLFF	TGTGCCAGCAGCACAGGGGGTGAAAAACTGTTTTTT
TRBD2	-	TRBJ2-3	TRBV11-3	CASSLSGLLTDTQYF	TGTGCCAGCAGCCTGTCGGGACTACTCACAGATACGCAGTATTTT
-	-	TRBJ1-1	TRBV7-2	CASSFTDTEAFF	TGTGCCAGCAGCTTTACAGACACTGAAGCTTTCTTT
-	-	TRBJ2-2	TRBV4-2	CASSQESQGKSGELFF	TGTGCCAGCAGCCAAGAAAGCCAGGGGAAGAGCGGGGAGCTGTTTTTT
-	few	TRBJ1-1	TRBV30	CAFPGLPGEAFF	TGTGCCTTCCCGGGCCTCCCGGGCGAAGCTTTCTTT
-	-	TRBJ1-5	TRBV7-2	CASSLGGIAVNQPQHF	TGTGCCAGCAGCTTGGGGGGGATCGCCGTCAATCAGCCCCAGCATTTT
TRBD1	-	TRBJ2-1	TRBV19	CASSGDSLYNEQFF	TGTGCCAGTAGTGGGGACAGTCTATACAATGAGCAGTTCTTC
TRBD1	-	TRBJ2-7	TRBV4-1	CASSLRQGISYEQYF	TGCGCCAGCAGCCTTAGACAGGGCATCTCCTACGAGCAGTACTTC
TRBD1	-	TRBJ1-1	TRBV4-2	CASSQRDRWTEAFF	TGTGCCAGCAGCCAACGGGACAGGTGGACTGAAGCTTTCTTT
TRBD1	-	TRBJ1-1	TRBV29-1	CSVAGDRGRMNTEAFF	TGCAGCGTTGCGGGGGACAGGGGGCGGATGAACACTGAAGCTTTCTTT
-	once	TRBJ1-1	TRBV27	CASSWEVNTEAFF	TGTGCCAGCAGTTGGGAGGTGAACACTGAAGCTTTCTTT
TRBD2	medium-sized	TRBJ2-1	TRBV19	CASSTGLAGSSFF	TGTGCCAGTAGTACTGGACTAGCGGGGTCGTCGTTCTTC
-	-	TRBJ1-1	TRBV6-1	CASSESGILSEAFF	TGTGCCAGCAGTGAGTCGGGAATTCTGTCTGAAGCTTTCTTT
TRBD1	-	TRBJ1-2	TRBV19	CASSIGQEYGYTF	TGTGCCAGTAGTATCGGACAGGAATATGGCTACACCTTC